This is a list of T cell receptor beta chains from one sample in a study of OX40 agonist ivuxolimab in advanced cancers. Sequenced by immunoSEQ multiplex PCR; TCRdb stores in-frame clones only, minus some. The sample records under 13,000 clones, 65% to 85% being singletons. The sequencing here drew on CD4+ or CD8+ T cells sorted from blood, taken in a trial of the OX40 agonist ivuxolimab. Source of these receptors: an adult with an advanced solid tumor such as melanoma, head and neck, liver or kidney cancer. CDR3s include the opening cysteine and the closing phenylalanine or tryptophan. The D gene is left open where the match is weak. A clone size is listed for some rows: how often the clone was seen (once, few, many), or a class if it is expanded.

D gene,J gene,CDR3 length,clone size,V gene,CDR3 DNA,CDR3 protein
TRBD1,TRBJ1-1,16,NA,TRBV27,TGTGCCAGCAGCCATCTATCGACAGGGGCGAACACTGAAGCTTTCTTT,CASSHLSTGANTEAFF
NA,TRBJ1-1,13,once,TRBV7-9,TGTGCCAGCGGTTCTTTAGGGGACACTGAAGCTTTCTTT,CASGSLGDTEAFF
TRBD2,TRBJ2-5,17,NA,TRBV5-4,TGTGCCAGCAGCTTGGGACTAGCGGGGGGCGGACGGGAGACCCAGTACTTC,CASSLGLAGGGRETQYF
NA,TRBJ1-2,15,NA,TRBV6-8,TGTGCCAGCAGTGAACTGGGAGGGTCTCGCTATGGCTACACCTTC,CASSELGGSRYGYTF
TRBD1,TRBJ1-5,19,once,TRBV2,TGTGCCAGCAGTGAAGCGCTTTTGGGACAGATAGGAGGAGATCAGCCCCAGCATTTT,CASSEALLGQIGGDQPQHF
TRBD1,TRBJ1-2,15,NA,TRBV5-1,TGCGCCAGCAGCTTGGCACCCCCAGGGGGCTATGGCTACACCTTC,CASSLAPPGGYGYTF
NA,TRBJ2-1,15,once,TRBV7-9,TGTGCCAGCACAGCTTGCGGGACTGGAAACAATGAGCAGTTCTTC,CASTACGTGNNEQFF
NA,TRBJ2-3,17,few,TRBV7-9,TGTGCCAGCAGCCTCCTCGGTGGAACAGGGCACACAGATACGCAGTATTTT,CASSLLGGTGHTDTQYF
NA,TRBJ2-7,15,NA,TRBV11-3,TGTGCCAGCAGCCCCATTTGGGGGTTTACAGACGAGCAGTACTTC,CASSPIWGFTDEQYF
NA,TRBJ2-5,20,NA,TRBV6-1,TGTGCCAGCAGTGATCAGCCTCCTCATTTAGGGGGAGGGGTTGAAGAGACCCAGTACTTC,CASSDQPPHLGGGVEETQYF
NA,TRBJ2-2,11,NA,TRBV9,TGTGCCAGCAGCGACACCGGGGAGCTGTTTTTT,CASSDTGELFF
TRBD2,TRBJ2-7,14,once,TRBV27,TGTGCCAGCAGTAGCGGGACGACCTCCTACGAGCAGTACTTC,CASSSGTTSYEQYF
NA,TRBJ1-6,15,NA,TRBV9,TGTGCCAGCAGCGCGGGAGGGCTAGGTCGTTCACCCCTCCACTTT,CASSAGGLGRSPLHF
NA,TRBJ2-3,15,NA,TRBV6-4,TGTGCCAGCAGTGACTCAGACGCCGCCACAGATACGCAGTATTTT,CASSDSDAATDTQYF
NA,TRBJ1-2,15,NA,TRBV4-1,TGCGCCAGCAGCCAAGGGATAGGGATGGACTATGGCTACACCTTC,CASSQGIGMDYGYTF
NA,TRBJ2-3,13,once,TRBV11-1,TGTGCCAGCAGCTTGTTGAGCACAGATACGCAGTATTTT,CASSLLSTDTQYF
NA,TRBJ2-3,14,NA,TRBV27,TGTGCCAGCAGTTTCGGACCAAGCACAGATACGCAGTATTTT,CASSFGPSTDTQYF
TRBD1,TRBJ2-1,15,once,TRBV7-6,TGTGCCAGCAGCTTATGGGGACAGGGCCGCAATGAGCAGTTCTTC,CASSLWGQGRNEQFF
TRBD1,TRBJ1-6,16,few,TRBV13,TGTGCCAGCAGGTTATCCACAGGGGGTTTCAATTCACCCCTCCACTTT,CASRLSTGGFNSPLHF
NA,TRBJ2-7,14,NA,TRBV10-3,TGTGCCATCAGTGAGTCTTCGCGTCCCTACGAGCAGTACTTC,CAISESSRPYEQYF
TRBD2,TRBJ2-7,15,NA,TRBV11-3,TGTGCCAGCAGCCCCGGGACTAGCGGGGGCACCGCCGAGTACTTC,CASSPGTSGGTAEYF
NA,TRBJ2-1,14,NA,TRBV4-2,TGTGCCAGCAGCCAAGTGGGCGCCGACAATGAGCAGTTCTTC,CASSQVGADNEQFF
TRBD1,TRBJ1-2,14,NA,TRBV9,TGTGCCAGCAGCGGGATGGACAGGGGGTATGGCTACACCTTC,CASSGMDRGYGYTF
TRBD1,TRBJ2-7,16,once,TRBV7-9,TGTGCCAGCAGCTTATGGGGTGCGACAGGGTCCTACGAGCAGTACTTC,CASSLWGATGSYEQYF
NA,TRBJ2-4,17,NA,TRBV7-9,TGTGCCAGCAGCGAACGCCATTGGGGTAAGGCCAAAAACATTCAGTACTTC,CASSERHWGKAKNIQYF
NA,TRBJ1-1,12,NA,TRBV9,TGTGCCAGCAGTCACCCCCGGGACGGAACTTTCTTT,CASSHPRDGTFF
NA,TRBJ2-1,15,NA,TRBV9,TGTGCCAGCAGCGTACATGGGCCAGCCGGCAATGAGCAGTTCTTC,CASSVHGPAGNEQFF
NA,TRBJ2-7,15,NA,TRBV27,TGTGCCAGCAGTTTAAAGGGAGTAACTCTCTACGAGCAGTACTTC,CASSLKGVTLYEQYF
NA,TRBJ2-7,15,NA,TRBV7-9,TGTGCCAGCAGCTTCGAGCGGAGGAGCTCCTACGAGCAGTACTTC,CASSFERRSSYEQYF
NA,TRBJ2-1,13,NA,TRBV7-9,TGTGCCAGCAGCACGCCGGACCGGGATGAGCAGTTCTTC,CASSTPDRDEQFF
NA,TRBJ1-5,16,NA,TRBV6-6,TGTGCCAGCAGTGACTCCGGGTCCTCCGCCAATCAGCCCCAGCATTTT,CASSDSGSSANQPQHF
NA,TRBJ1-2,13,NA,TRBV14,TGTGCCAGCAGCTCGTACAGGGCCTATGGCTACACCTTC,CASSSYRAYGYTF
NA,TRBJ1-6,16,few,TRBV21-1,TGTGCCAGCAGCACAGAGGGTAGGGGAGGCGGATCACCCCTCCACTTT,CASSTEGRGGGSPLHF
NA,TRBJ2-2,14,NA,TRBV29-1,TGCAGCGTTGAGAATTCCAGGGGCGGCGGGGAGCTGTTTTTT,CSVENSRGGGELFF
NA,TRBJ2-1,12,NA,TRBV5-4,TGTGCCAGCAGCTTTATAGCCAATGAGCAGTTCTTC,CASSFIANEQFF
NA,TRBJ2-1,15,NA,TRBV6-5,TGTGCCAGCAGTTACTCGAATGGAGGGGTCAATGAGCAGTTCTTC,CASSYSNGGVNEQFF
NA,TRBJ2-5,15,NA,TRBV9,TGTGCCAGCAGCAGAGCCGGGACGGCCCAAGAGACCCAGTACTTC,CASSRAGTAQETQYF
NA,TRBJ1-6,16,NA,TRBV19,TGTGCCAGTAGTATTACCCAGGGCACAAGACATTCACCCCTCCACTTT,CASSITQGTRHSPLHF
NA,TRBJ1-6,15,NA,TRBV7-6,TGTGCCAGCAGCTTAGCGAGGGACGGCAATTCACCCCTCCACTTT,CASSLARDGNSPLHF
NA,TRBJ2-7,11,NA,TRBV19,TGTGCCAGTAGTAATGGGGGAGAGCAGTACTTC,CASSNGGEQYF
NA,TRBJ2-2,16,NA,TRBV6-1,TGTGCCAGCAGTGAAGAAGTGGGCCGGGACACCGGGGAGCTGTTTTTT,CASSEEVGRDTGELFF
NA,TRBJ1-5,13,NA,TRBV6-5,TGTGCCAGCACCCAAGACAGGACTCAGCCCCAGCATTTT,CASTQDRTQPQHF
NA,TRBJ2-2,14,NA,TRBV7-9,TGTGCCAGCAGCTTAAGCCAGGACCCCGGGGAGCTGTTTTTT,CASSLSQDPGELFF
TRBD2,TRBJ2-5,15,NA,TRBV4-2,TGTGCCAGCAGCCAAGGACTAGCGGAGTTAGAGACCCAGTACTTC,CASSQGLAELETQYF
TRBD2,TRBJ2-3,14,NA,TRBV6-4,TGTGCCAGCAGTGCGGGGGGTCCCACAGATACGCAGTATTTT,CASSAGGPTDTQYF
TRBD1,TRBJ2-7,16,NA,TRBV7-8,TGTGCCAGCAGCCCAAGGACAGGGGGCGTCGTGCACGAGCAGTACTTC,CASSPRTGGVVHEQYF
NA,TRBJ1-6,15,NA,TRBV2,TGTGCCAGCAGTCACAGGGTCTCCTATAATTCACCCCTCCACTTT,CASSHRVSYNSPLHF
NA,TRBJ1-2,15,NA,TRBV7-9,TGTGCCAGCAGCAGGAGACAGGTGGGGGTGGATGGCTACACCTTC,CASSRRQVGVDGYTF
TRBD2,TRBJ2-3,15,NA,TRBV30,TGTGCCTGGGACCCCGGGACTAGTGTCACAGATACGCAGTATTTT,CAWDPGTSVTDTQYF
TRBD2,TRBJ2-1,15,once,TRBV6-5,TGTGCCAGCAGTTACTCTAGCGGGGGGGGCAATGAGCAGTTCTTC,CASSYSSGGGNEQFF
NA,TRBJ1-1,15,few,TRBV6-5,TGTGCCAGCAGTAAGACTCACCTTGGGAACACTGAAGCTTTCTTT,CASSKTHLGNTEAFF
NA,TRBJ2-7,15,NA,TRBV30,TGTGCCTGGAGTGACCCGAGGGGGGGGAAGTACGAGCAGTACTTC,CAWSDPRGGKYEQYF